These 32 T cell receptor beta chains were all obtained from the same sample, sequenced in a study of beta chain features in type 1 diabetes. Study-wide results and caveats: Type 1 diabetes patients had TCRB CDR3s that were shorter (moderately but significantly so) in all four CD4+ subsets.

Antigens for these TCRs are unknown. Expressed TCRB transcripts were sequenced after all isolated RNA was converted to cDNA. Using immunoSEQ multiplex PCR, the repertoire was profiled, and TCRdb retains in-frame clones only, with some absent. In the table there are 250,000 or so clones, over 20% of which are singletons. Sequenced input: naive CD4+ T cells from blood. The receptors come from a woman between 40 and 50 years old with type 1 diabetes.

The chain combines TRBV5-4 with TRBJ2-1; D is unresolved. The CDR3 length is 13 residues. V dropped 0 bases and J dropped 8 bases, with 9 bases sitting between them. Germline lookup yields CDR1 SGHNT and CDR2 YYREEE (reference sequence). The CDR3 protein is CASSLAQVHEQFF. Written as DNA, the CDR3 is TGTGCCAGCAGCTTGGCCCAGGTGCATGAGCAGTTCTTC.

This clone was counted between two and nine times. V and J are TRBV7-2 and TRBJ1-5, with a weak D call TRBD1 (5 bases). CDR1 is SGHTA and CDR2 is FQGNSA in the germline V gene. The CDR3 length is 14 residues. Between the trimmed V and J ends, which lost 2 bases and 5 bases, there was a span of 10 bases. The chain's CDR3 is CASSLIGADQPQHF. The CDR3 coding sequence is TGTGCCAGCAGCTTAATAGGGGCGGATCAGCCCCAGCATTTT. Complete variable domain (other parts from reference TRBV7-2 and TRBJ1-5): GAGVSQSPSNKVTEKGKDVELRCDPISGHTALYWYRQSLGQGLEFLIYFQGNSAPDKSGLPSDRFSAERTGGSVSTLTIQRTQQEDSAVYLCASSLIGADQPQHFGDGTRLSIL.

This clone has just a few counts. For the CDR3, the DNA is TGTGCCAGTTCGACTAGCGGGAGATTAGACGAGCAGTACTTC. Protein product: CASSTSGRLDEQYF. J is TRBJ2-7 and V is TRBV28, with 12 bases aligning to TRBD2. The CDR3 consists of 14 residues. After removal of 9 bases from V and 5 bases from J, the junction contained 8 bases not matched to a gene. Germline CDR1 and CDR2: MDHEN and SYDVKM.

The sample holds a few counts of this clone. The genes are TRBV7-3 and TRBJ1-1, with 11 bases fitting TRBD1. Germline loops: CDR1 SGHTA, CDR2 FQGTGA. V dropped 5 bases and J dropped 4; count of bases not matched to a gene: 9. The CDR3 is 16 residues long. For the CDR3, the DNA is TGTGCCAGCAGCCAGGACAGGGGGCGAGTGAGCACTGAAGCTTTCTTT. Protein product: CASSQDRGRVSTEAFF.

J is TRBJ2-3 and V is TRBV7-8, with TRBD1 as a possible D gene (5 bases). The germline V gene has CDR1 SGHVS and CDR2 FQNEAQ. The CDR3 extends over 14 amino acids. Between the trimmed V and J ends, which lost 2 bases and 2 bases, there was a span of 8 bases. CDR3 region: CASSLQGFTDTQYF. CDR3 bases: TGTGCCAGCAGCTTACAGGGTTTCACAGATACGCAGTATTTT. Full variable domain (rest looked up from reference TRBV7-8 and TRBJ2-3): GAGVSQSPRYKVAKRGQDVALRCDPISGHVSLFWYQQALGQGPEFLTYFQNEAQLDKSGLPSDRFFAERPEGSVSTLKIQRTQQEDSAVYLCASSLQGFTDTQYFGPGTRLTVL.

This clone has more than one count but fewer than ten. The chain uses TRBV6-5 and TRBJ2-7, with D tentatively TRBD2 (5 bases). CDR1 MNHEY and CDR2 SVGAGI come from the germline V gene. Trimming took off 7 bases at V and 0 bases at J, with 16 bases between the two ends. CDR3 length equals 15 residues. The CDR3 DNA is TGTGCCAGCAACGCGGGTGTCGTTAGCTCCTACGAGCAGTACTTC. This codes for CASNAGVVSSYEQYF.

This clone was detected a few times. The chain recombines TRBV7-3 with TRBJ2-3; 14 nucleotides agree with TRBD2. Germline CDR1 SGHTA, CDR2 FQGTGA. V trimming: 5 bases; J trimming: 2 bases; junction bases outside the gene matches: 3. The CDR3 has 16 amino acids. Here the CDR3 reads CASSGTSGGPTDTQYF. The CDR3 region has the DNA TGTGCCAGCAGCGGGACTAGCGGGGGTCCCACAGATACGCAGTATTTT.

The genes are TRBV30 and TRBJ1-1, with D possibly matching TRBD1 (5 bases). The CDR3 loop spans 14 amino acids. V was cut by 4 bases and J by 7 bases, with 19 bases left in between. Germline V gives CDR1 GTSNPN, CDR2 SVGIG (reference sequence). The CDR3 here is CAWMPGLGMVEAFF. Here the CDR3 DNA reads TGTGCCTGGATGCCAGGGCTGGGTATGGTTGAAGCTTTCTTT.

The sample holds a few counts of this clone. The J gene is TRBJ1-4, the V gene TRBV7-9; 8 bases are shared with TRBD1. The V segment lost 5 bases and the J segment 8 bases; nucleotides outside the gene matches: 7. There are 14 residues in the CDR3. Looked up from germline, CDR1 is SEHNR and CDR2 is FQNEAQ (reference sequence). The CDR3 coding sequence is TGTGCCAGCAGCCTCCGGACAGGGCACGAAAAACTGTTTTTT. Its translation: CASSLRTGHEKLFF.

This clone has just a few counts. This sequence joins TRBV4-2 and TRBJ2-7, with 11 bases aligning to TRBD2. After removal of 3 bases from V and 2 bases from J, the junction contained 3 bases not matched to a gene. Germline assignment: CDR1 LGHNA and CDR2 YNFKEQ. CDR3 length: 15 residues. The CDR3 DNA follows: TGTGCCAGCAGCCAGGATAGCGGGAGGGCCTACGAGCAGTACTTC. It yields the protein CASSQDSGRAYEQYF.

The rearrangement uses TRBV7-2 and TRBJ2-3; a weak D match, TRBD1 (5 bases). Germline CDR1 is SGHTA and CDR2 is FQGNSA. This CDR3 has 16 amino acids. Deletions cut 7 bases from V and 3 bases from J, with 20 bases between. The CDR3, as DNA: TGTGCCAGCATCGCAAATGGGGCAGGGAATACAGATACGCAGTATTTT. It codes for CASIANGAGNTDTQYF.

The table lists this clone with a few counts. The J gene is TRBJ1-1, the V gene TRBV30; the D is unclear. CDR3 length equals 13 residues. V shed 0 bases and J shed 10 bases, with 15 bases lying between them. The germline gives CDR1 GTSNPN, CDR2 SVGIG (reference sequence). The CDR3 sequence is CAWSVGGEEVAFF. In DNA, the CDR3 is TGTGCCTGGAGTGTGGGCGGGGAGGAGGTAGCTTTCTTT.

Only a few counts were recorded for this clone. V usage is TRBV9 and J usage is TRBJ1-1; D is unclear. Trimming took off 1 base at V and 0 bases at J, with 4 bases between the two ends. This CDR3 contains 13 residues. The germline V gene encodes CDR1 SGDLS and CDR2 YYNGEE. The CDR3 loop reads CASSVLMNTEAFF. The CDR3 DNA reads TGTGCCAGCAGCGTATTAATGAACACTGAAGCTTTCTTT.

This sequence joins TRBV4-2 and TRBJ2-1; the match to TRBD2 covers 7 bases. CDR3 length: 15 residues. The germline V gene has CDR1 LGHNA and CDR2 YNFKEQ. V lost 4 bases to trimming and J lost 2 bases; unmatched junction nucleotides: 5. CDR3: CASSPFRGAYNEQFF. The DNA for the CDR3 is TGTGCCAGCAGCCCCTTCCGGGGGGCCTACAATGAGCAGTTCTTC.

J is TRBJ2-7 and V is TRBV6-6; D unresolved. The CDR3 extends over 14 amino acids. Germline V gene lookup returns CDR1 MNHNY and CDR2 SVGAGI (reference sequence). V lost 0 bases to trimming and J lost 3 bases, with 9 bases between them. The CDR3 sequence: CASSYSTAFYEQYF. In DNA form, the CDR3 reads TGTGCCAGCAGTTACTCGACTGCCTTCTACGAGCAGTACTTC.

This clone was counted between two and nine times. The chain employs TRBV7-9 and TRBJ2-3; TRBD1 might be the D (5 bases). CDR3 length: 14 residues. V lost 5 bases and J lost 2, with 11 bases in between. Germline-derived CDR1 and CDR2 are SEHNR and FQNEAQ (reference sequence). In DNA form, the CDR3 reads TGTGCCAGCAGCCCAGGGTCAGTCACAGATACGCAGTATTTT. Translated, it gives CASSPGSVTDTQYF.

This clone was counted a few times. V gene TRBV10-3 combines with J gene TRBJ2-7, with 7 bases that match TRBD1. Looked up from germline, CDR1 is ENHRY and CDR2 is SYGVKD. J gave up 4 bases and V 3 bases, and 6 bases lay outside the gene matches. This CDR3 comprises 14 residues. The CDR3 loop is CAISEVRGNYEQYF. The CDR3 coding sequence is TGTGCCATCAGTGAAGTCAGGGGGAATTACGAGCAGTACTTC.

This clone turned up a few times. The V gene is TRBV14, the J gene TRBJ2-5; no clear D gene. The CDR3 runs 14 residues. Between the trimmed V and J ends, which lost 1 base and 7 bases, there was a span of 13 bases. Looked up from germline, CDR1 is SGHDN and CDR2 is FVKESK. The CDR3 DNA is TGTGCCAGCAGCCAAGTTGAACTCCGAGGGACCCAGTACTTC. As protein: CASSQVELRGTQYF.

V usage is TRBV6-5 and J usage is TRBJ1-1, with D tentatively TRBD1 (5 bases). CDR1 MNHEY and CDR2 SVGAGI come from the germline V gene. This CDR3 is built from 11 residues. V lost 6 bases to trimming and J lost 8 bases, with 10 bases between them. The chain's CDR3 is CASSRDSEAFF. CDR3 DNA: TGTGCCAGCAGCCGAGACAGCGAAGCTTTCTTT.

Note on this clone: Sequence at one end of the junction differs from germline and may be a read error. The rearrangement joins TRBV10-3 to TRBJ1-6, with D maybe TRBD1 (6 bases). This CDR3 contains 17 residues. The germline gives CDR1 ENHRY, CDR2 SYGVKD. Here the CDR3 DNA reads TGTGCCATCAGTGGAGAGGGCGGGGGCTCCGATAATTCACCCCTCCACTTT. Its protein product is CAISGEGGGSDNSPLHF.

The chain combines TRBV19 with TRBJ2-5; possibly TRBD2 for D (6 bases). In germline, CDR1 is LNHDA, CDR2 SQIVND (reference sequence). This CDR3 has 11 amino acids. The ends were cut back, 10 bases at V and 3 bases at J, with 9 bases in the middle. The CDR3 DNA sequence: TGTGCCACAGTAGCGGAAGAGACCCAGTACTTC. Protein sequence: CATVAEETQYF. The full variable domain, with the rest looked up from reference TRBV19 and TRBJ2-5, is DGGITQSPKYLFRKEGQNVTLSCEQNLNHDAMYWYRQDPGQGLRLIYYSQIVNDFQKGDIAEGYSVSREKKESFPLTVTSAQKNPTAFYLCATVAEETQYFGPGTRLLVL.

This clone was found a few times. This rearrangement joins TRBV18 to TRBJ2-1; D is possibly TRBD1 (5 bases). Per germline, CDR1 KGHSH and CDR2 LQKENI. The CDR3 covers 14 residues. Trimming cost V 6 bases and J 7 bases, with 16 bases left between them. The CDR3 region is CASSTGAGMNEQFF. CDR3 nucleotide sequence: TGTGCCAGCTCCACCGGCGCAGGGATGAATGAGCAGTTCTTC.

This clone was counted a few times. The V call is TRBV2, the J call TRBJ2-1; 13 bases match TRBD2. Germline V gene data show CDR1 as SNHLY and CDR2 as FYNNEI. V lost 4 bases and J lost 4; bases outside the gene matches: 4. The CDR3 extends over 16 amino acids. Written as DNA, the CDR3 is TGTGCCAGCAGTGGGACTAGCGGGAGAAAGTACAATGAGCAGTTCTTC. Its protein is CASSGTSGRKYNEQFF.

This clone has just a few counts. V is TRBV5-4 and J is TRBJ1-1, with a possible D match to TRBD1 (6 bases). The germline CDR1 and CDR2 sequences are SGHNT and YYREEE (reference sequence). The CDR3 sequence is 14 residues long. V lost 3 bases to trimming and J lost 1 base, with 10 bases between them. CDR3 in DNA: TGTGCCAGCAGCTCCTCGACAGGGAACACTGAAGCTTTCTTT. Its protein product is CASSSSTGNTEAFF. Filled out from reference TRBV5-4 and TRBJ1-1, the complete variable domain reads ETGVTQSPTHLIKTRGQQVTLRCSSQSGHNTVSWYQQALGQGPQFIFQYYREEENGRGNFPPRFSGLQFPNYSSELNVNALELDDSALYLCASSSSTGNTEAFFGQGTRLTVV.

This CDR3 reads CASSPGQAPETQYF. The CDR3 DNA reads as TGTGCCAGTAGTCCCGGACAGGCCCCAGAGACCCAGTACTTC. This sequence joins TRBV19 and TRBJ2-5; 7 bases line up with TRBD1. With V trimmed by 5 bases and J by 4 bases, 7 bases remained unmatched. Looked up from germline, CDR1 is LNHDA and CDR2 is SQIVND (reference sequence). The CDR3 has 14 residues.

This clone has just a few counts. V is TRBV29-1 and J is TRBJ1-2; 7 bases line up with TRBD1. V lost 7 bases to trimming and J lost 8 bases; unmatched junction nucleotides: 7. Germline CDR1 is SQVTM and CDR2 is ANQGSEA. The CDR3 runs to 11 residues. The CDR3 coding sequence is TGCAGCGCCTGGACAGGTCGAGGCTACACCTTC. Its translation: CSAWTGRGYTF.

This clone was found a few times. The CDR3 region is CASSSQLGNEQFF. The CDR3 nucleotides are TGTGCCAGCAGTTCTCAACTAGGCAATGAGCAGTTCTTC. The rearrangement uses TRBV28 and TRBJ2-1; maybe TRBD2 (5 bases). CDR1 is MDHEN and CDR2 is SYDVKM in the germline V gene. The CDR3 covers 13 residues. Trimming shortened V by 4 bases and J by 6 bases, and 10 bases separated the two germline ends.

This clone was detected a few times. This chain connects TRBV5-4 to TRBJ2-3; a weak D match, TRBD1 (6 bases). Trimming stripped 4 bases from V and 2 bases from J, with 14 bases between. This CDR3 region has 15 residues. From germline, CDR1 is SGHNT and CDR2 YYREEE (reference sequence). The CDR3 loop is CASSPARDNTDTQYF. The CDR3 DNA reads TGTGCCAGCAGCCCCGCCCGGGACAACACAGATACGCAGTATTTT. The full variable domain, in which reference TRBV5-4 and TRBJ2-3 provide the parts outside the CDR3, is ETGVTQSPTHLIKTRGQQVTLRCSSQSGHNTVSWYQQALGQGPQFIFQYYREEENGRGNFPPRFSGLQFPNYSSELNVNALELDDSALYLCASSPARDNTDTQYFGPGTRLTVL.

There are a few counts of this clone. The V call is TRBV5-4, the J call TRBJ2-7; 15 bases are a match to TRBD2. V lost 3 bases to trimming and J lost 6 bases; unmatched junction nucleotides: 10. Germline V gene lookup returns CDR1 SGHNT and CDR2 YYREEE (reference sequence). This CDR3 is built from 17 residues. The CDR3 protein is CASSSGLAGGPGLEQYF. CDR3 nucleotide sequence: TGTGCCAGCAGCTCCGGACTAGCGGGAGGGCCCGGGCTCGAGCAGTACTTC.

The J gene is TRBJ1-2, the V gene TRBV6-5; 10 bases align to TRBD1. V lost 7 bases and J lost 5; bases outside the gene matches: 7. There are 14 residues in the CDR3. Looked up from germline, CDR1 is MNHEY and CDR2 is SVGAGI. This CDR3 is CASNNGQGGYGYTF. DNA for the CDR3: TGTGCCAGCAATAACGGACAGGGGGGTTATGGCTACACCTTC.

This clone was seen only a few times. This chain uses TRBV10-3 with TRBJ2-1; 10 bases align to TRBD2. CDR1 is ENHRY and CDR2 is SYGVKD in the germline V gene. J lost 6 bases, V lost 8 bases, and 10 bases had no gene match. This CDR3 is 15 amino acids long. DNA of the CDR3: TGTGCCATCCGCGACAGCGGGAGGGCCCTCAATGAGCAGTTCTTC. It translates to CAIRDSGRALNEQFF.

The V and J genes are TRBV7-9 and TRBJ1-2, with TRBD1 matching over 10 bases. Germline V gives CDR1 SEHNR, CDR2 FQNEAQ (reference sequence). Trimming at V came to 5 bases and at J to 5 bases, leaving 8 bases not matched to a gene. The CDR3 length is 15 residues. CDR3 region: CASSPTGQGLYGYTF. In nucleotides, the CDR3 is TGTGCCAGCAGCCCCACGGGACAGGGGTTGTATGGCTACACCTTC.